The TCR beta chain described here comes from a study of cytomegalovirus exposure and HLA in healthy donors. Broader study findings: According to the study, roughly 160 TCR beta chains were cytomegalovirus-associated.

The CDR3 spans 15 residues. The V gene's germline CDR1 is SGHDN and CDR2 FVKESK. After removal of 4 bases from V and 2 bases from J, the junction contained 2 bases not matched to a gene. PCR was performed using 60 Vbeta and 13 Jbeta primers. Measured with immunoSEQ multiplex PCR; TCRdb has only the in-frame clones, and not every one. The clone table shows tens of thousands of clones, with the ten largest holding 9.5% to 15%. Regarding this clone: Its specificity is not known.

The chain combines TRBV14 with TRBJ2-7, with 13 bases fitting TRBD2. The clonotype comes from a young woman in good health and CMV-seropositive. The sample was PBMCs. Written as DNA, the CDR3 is TGTGCCAGCAGCCCTGGACTAGCGGGGGCCTACGAGCAGTACTTC. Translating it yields CASSPGLAGAYEQYF.